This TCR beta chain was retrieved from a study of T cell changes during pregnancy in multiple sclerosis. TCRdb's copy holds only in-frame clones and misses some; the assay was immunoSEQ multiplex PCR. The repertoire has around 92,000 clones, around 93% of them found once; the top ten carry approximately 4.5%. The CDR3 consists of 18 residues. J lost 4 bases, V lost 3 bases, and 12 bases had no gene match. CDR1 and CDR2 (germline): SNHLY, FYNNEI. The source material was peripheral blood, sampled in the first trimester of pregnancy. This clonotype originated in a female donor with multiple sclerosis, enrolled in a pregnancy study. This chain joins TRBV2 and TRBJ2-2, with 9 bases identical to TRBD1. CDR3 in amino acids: CASSDSDRGIISTGELFF. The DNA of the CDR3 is TGTGCCAGCAGTGACTCCGACAGGGGGATTATTTCCACCGGGGAGCTGTTTTTT. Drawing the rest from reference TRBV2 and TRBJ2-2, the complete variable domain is EPEVTQTPSHQVTQMGQEVILRCVPISNHLYFYWYRQILGQKVEFLVSFYNNEISEKSEIFDDQFSVERPDGSNFTLKIRSTKLEDSAMYFCASSDSDRGIISTGELFFGEGSRLTVL.